The clone carrying this TCR beta chain appeared many times. This sample was included in a study of T cells in Graves' hyperthyroidism and ophthalmopathy. RNA transcripts gave rise to amplified TCR beta CDR3 regions. Initially, a first-round RT-PCR of the TCR CDR3 employed the HTBI primer set. TCRdb reprocessed the multiplex PCR reads with MiXCR, giving one entry per CDR3 protein. Among hundreds of thousands of distinct CDR3 sequences, roughly 45% were seen once, and the ten largest hold approximately 6.8%. The CDR3 covers 12 residues. Trimming pared 8 bases from V and 6 bases from J, leaving 11 bases between. CDR1 and CDR2 (germline): SNHLY, FYNNEI.

The chain uses TRBV2 and TRBJ1-5; D unclear. This TCR derives from an adult man with Graves' disease, either hyperthyroidism or ophthalmopathy (not recorded which). Sample: peripheral blood or thyroid tissue (not recorded which). The CDR3 loop reads CASRRVGQPQHF. CDR3 bases: TGTGCCAGCCGGCGAGTCGGTCAGCCCCAGCATTTT.